Below, 27 T cell receptor beta chains from the same sample are listed, as sequenced in a study of T cell responses to AZD1222 COVID-19 vaccine. TCRdb's table, derived via immunoSEQ multiplex PCR, lists solely in-frame clones and lacks some. Of 110,000 to 150,000 clones in the sample, approximately 91% were seen once. Sequencing was performed on peripheral blood, taken on day 0 of AZD1222 vaccination. Every receptor here comes from an adult in good health.

The chain is built from TRBV27 and TRBJ1-5; a weak D match, TRBD1 (6 bases). V lost 2 bases to trimming and J lost 7 bases, with 9 bases between them. CDR3 size: 13 residues. Germline CDR1 and CDR2: MNHEY and SMNVEV (reference sequence). CDR3 bases: TGTGCCAGCAGTTTACAGGGGTGGCAGCCCCAGCATTTT. Translated: CASSLQGWQPQHF.

The chain employs TRBV7-9 and TRBJ1-2; D not resolved. The CDR3 is made up of 13 amino acids. Trimming left V 4 bases short and J 7 bases short, with 13 bases between. Germline CDR1 and CDR2: SEHNR and FQNEAQ (reference sequence). The CDR3 region has the DNA TGTGCCAGCAGCTACCCTACTGGCTCTGGCTACACCTTC. Protein sequence: CASSYPTGSGYTF.

The chain combines TRBV5-1 with TRBJ1-6; D unresolved. CDR3 size: 13 residues. The germline CDR1 and CDR2 sequences are SGHRS and YFSETQ. The V end lost 4 bases, the J end lost 5 bases, and 7 bases lay between the germline ends. This CDR3 reads CASSAPDNSPLHF. CDR3 in DNA: TGCGCCAGCAGCGCCCCCGATAATTCACCCCTCCACTTT.

This clone was detected only a few times. The chain is built from TRBV5-1 and TRBJ1-4; D call uncertain. The ends were cut back, 0 bases at V and 8 bases at J, with 2 bases in the middle. There are 11 residues in the CDR3. The germline gives CDR1 SGHRS, CDR2 YFSETQ. DNA of the CDR3: TGCGCCAGCAGCTTGGGGGAAAAACTGTTTTTT. Protein: CASSLGEKLFF.

This chain connects TRBV2 to TRBJ2-7; D unclear. Germline CDR1 SNHLY, CDR2 FYNNEI. The CDR3 runs 12 residues. V was clipped by 10 bases and J by 3 bases, with 13 bases between them. CDR3 DNA sequence: TGTGCCACCCGAGGTCCGGTCTACGAGCAGTACTTC. This codes for CATRGPVYEQYF. Based on the CDR3 plus reference TRBV2 and TRBJ2-7, the full variable domain is EPEVTQTPSHQVTQMGQEVILRCVPISNHLYFYWYRQILGQKVEFLVSFYNNEISEKSEIFDDQFSVERPDGSNFTLKIRSTKLEDSAMYFCATRGPVYEQYFGPGTRLTVT.

J is TRBJ1-2 and V is TRBV4-2; D not resolved. Trimming cost V 0 bases and J 6 bases, with 11 bases left between them. Germline V gives CDR1 LGHNA, CDR2 YNFKEQ. The CDR3 has 14 residues. CDR3 residues: CASSQEGRRDGYTF. DNA for the CDR3: TGTGCCAGCAGCCAAGAGGGCAGAAGGGATGGCTACACCTTC.

The chain recombines TRBV25-1 with TRBJ2-7, with 9 bases matching TRBD2. The CDR3 extends over 15 amino acids. V was pared by 1 base and J by 2 bases, with 3 bases of the junction left unmatched. Germline values: CDR1 MGHDK, CDR2 SYGVNS. The CDR3 DNA reads TGTGCCAGCAGTGAATTAGCGGGGGAGGCCTACGAGCAGTACTTC. Protein product: CASSELAGEAYEQYF.

This clone was counted a few times. The chain combines TRBV7-2 with TRBJ2-1, with 10 nucleotides matching TRBD2. Germline CDR1 is SGHTA and CDR2 is FQGNSA. With V trimmed by 6 bases and J by 0 bases, 2 bases remained unmatched. CDR3 size: 15 residues. As DNA, the CDR3 is TGTGCCAGCAGTTCTAGCGGGGGCTCCTACAATGAGCAGTTCTTC. It translates to CASSSSGGSYNEQFF.

The gene calls are TRBV10-2 and TRBJ2-2; no clear D gene. This CDR3 spans 13 amino acids. V gave up 6 bases and J gave up 3 bases, with 8 bases separating them. Germline CDR1 and CDR2: WSHSY and SAAADI. CDR3 sequence reads: CASRELDTGELFF. In DNA, the CDR3 is TGCGCCAGCAGAGAATTGGACACCGGGGAGCTGTTTTTT.

The V call is TRBV30, the J call TRBJ1-2; D is undetermined. Germline CDR1 GTSNPN, CDR2 SVGIG (reference sequence). Trimming removed 4 bases from V and 5 bases from J, with 17 bases in between. This CDR3 is built from 14 residues. The CDR3 region is CAWIPVGVVYGYTF. The CDR3 nucleotides read TGTGCCTGGATCCCCGTCGGGGTGGTGTATGGCTACACCTTC. Full variable domain (rest looked up from reference TRBV30 and TRBJ1-2): SQTIHQWPATLVQPVGSPLSLECTVEGTSNPNLYWYRQAAGRGLQLLFYSVGIGQISSEVPQNLSASRPQDRQFILSSKKLLLSDSGFYLCAWIPVGVVYGYTFGSGTRLTVV.

The genes are TRBV13 and TRBJ1-2, with D possibly matching TRBD1 (6 bases). V lost 3 bases and J 4 bases, leaving 6 bases between the germline ends. Germline lookup yields CDR1 PRHDT and CDR2 FYEKMQ (reference sequence). CDR3 length equals 12 residues. In nucleotides, the CDR3 is TGTGCCAGCAGCTTGACAGGCTATGGCTACACCTTC. Translated, it gives CASSLTGYGYTF.

The chain carries TRBV18 and TRBJ2-2; 7 nucleotides line up with TRBD2. The CDR3 contains 17 residues. The germline V gene encodes CDR1 KGHSH and CDR2 LQKENI. The junction had 12 bases not matched to a gene; V was cut back by 3 bases and J by 5 bases. CDR3: CASSPSGGSVRTGELFF. In DNA form, the CDR3 reads TGTGCCAGCTCACCCTCCGGGGGGTCTGTAAGGACCGGGGAGCTGTTTTTT. The whole variable domain, filled in from reference TRBV18 and TRBJ2-2, reads NAGVMQNPRHLVRRRGQEARLRCSPMKGHSHVYWYRQLPEEGLKFMVYLQKENIIDESGMPKERFSAEFPKEGPSILRIQQVVRGDSAAYFCASSPSGGSVRTGELFFGEGSRLTVL.

This clone appeared a few times. The J gene is TRBJ1-2, the V gene TRBV7-9, with 9 bases that match TRBD1. CDR3 length: 16 residues. CDR1 and CDR2 from the germline V gene are SEHNR and FQNEAQ (reference sequence). V lost 1 base to trimming and J lost 2 bases; unmatched junction nucleotides: 5. This CDR3 reads CASSLVRTGANYGYTF. The CDR3 region has the DNA TGTGCCAGCAGCTTAGTTCGGACAGGGGCAAACTATGGCTACACCTTC.

The chain employs TRBV6-2 or TRBV6-3 and TRBJ1-1; D is possibly TRBD1 (5 bases). This CDR3 region has 15 residues. CDR1 is MNHEY and CDR2 is SVGEGT in the germline V gene. Trimming cost V 2 bases and J 7 bases, with 17 bases left between them. CDR3 protein: CASSYLGQGRGEAFF. DNA for the CDR3: TGTGCCAGCAGTTACCTAGGTCAGGGTCGCGGTGAAGCTTTCTTT.

The gene calls are TRBV10-3 and TRBJ1-5; no definite D call. Germline V gives CDR1 ENHRY, CDR2 SYGVKD. This CDR3 is 15 amino acids long. Trimming cost V 6 bases and J 4 bases, with 16 bases left between them. The CDR3 region is CAISAEDRGNQPQHF. The CDR3 DNA reads as TGTGCCATCAGCGCAGAGGACCGAGGGAATCAGCCCCAGCATTTT.

V gene TRBV2 combines with J gene TRBJ1-1; tentative D call: TRBD1 (5 bases). Trimming pared 7 bases from V and 4 bases from J, leaving 13 bases between. CDR1 is SNHLY, CDR2 FYNNEI, per germline. This CDR3 is 13 amino acids long. The chain's CDR3 is CASIGGGITEAFF. CDR3 sequence (DNA): TGTGCCAGCATCGGGGGGGGGATCACTGAAGCTTTCTTT.

The chain joins TRBV27 to TRBJ1-4; 7 bases are shared with TRBD1. Germline-derived CDR1 and CDR2 are MNHEY and SMNVEV (reference sequence). Trimming removed 9 bases from V and 7 bases from J; junction bases left unmatched: 5. The CDR3 sequence is 12 residues long. The DNA for the CDR3 is TGTGCCAGTTCATACAGGGGTGAAAAACTGTTTTTT. Its protein is CASSYRGEKLFF.

This clone has at least ten counts. The chain couples TRBV6-5 to TRBJ1-2; 8 bases agree with TRBD1. There are 14 residues in the CDR3. After removal of 2 bases from V and 8 bases from J, the junction contained 7 bases not matched to a gene. The germline V gene encodes CDR1 MNHEY and CDR2 SVGAGI. CDR3 amino acids: CASSYQGTGGGYTF. As DNA, the CDR3 is TGTGCCAGCAGTTACCAGGGAACAGGGGGAGGCTACACCTTC.

The J gene is TRBJ1-4, the V gene TRBV18; D is uncertain. CDR3 length equals 12 residues. Trimming removed 8 bases from V and 4 bases from J, with 8 bases in between. Germline V gene lookup returns CDR1 KGHSH and CDR2 LQKENI. Here the CDR3 DNA reads TGTGCCAGCGGAGGCCTTAATGAAAAACTGTTTTTT. Its protein product is CASGGLNEKLFF.

The chain is built from TRBV3-1 (or the pseudogene TRBV3-2) and TRBJ2-1, with a weak D call TRBD2 (6 bases). CDR3 length: 17 amino acids. Germline CDR1 LGHDT, CDR2 YNNKEL (reference sequence). Trimming removed 5 bases from V and 2 bases from J, with 19 bases in between. The CDR3 region is CASSSEPGSGTYNEQFF. CDR3 coding DNA: TGTGCCAGCAGCTCGGAGCCCGGGAGTGGCACCTACAATGAGCAGTTCTTC.

This chain joins TRBV29-1 and TRBJ2-1; D is possibly TRBD1 (5 bases). Germline V gives CDR1 SQVTM, CDR2 ANQGSEA. The CDR3 contains 11 residues. V was pared by 6 bases and J by 6 bases, with 9 bases between. CDR3 protein: CSVSGINEQFF. The CDR3 DNA reads TGCAGCGTCTCAGGGATCAATGAGCAGTTCTTC.

The chain joins TRBV5-1 to TRBJ2-2, with no clear D. This CDR3 has 14 amino acids. CDR1 and CDR2 from the germline V gene are SGHRS and YFSETQ. Trimming stripped 0 bases from V and 8 bases from J, with 11 bases between. For the CDR3, the DNA is TGCGCCAGCAGCTTGGCGGCAGGCTCGGGGGAGCTGTTTTTT. It translates to CASSLAAGSGELFF.

The V gene is TRBV14, the J gene TRBJ1-3, with D unclear. Germline V lookup: CDR1 SGHDN, CDR2 FVKESK. This CDR3 region has 15 residues. V was shortened by 4 bases and J by 4 bases, with 14 bases between the two germline ends. The CDR3 DNA reads TGTGCCAGCAGCCTCAAGGGCCTGGGAGGAAACACCATATATTTT. It codes for CASSLKGLGGNTIYF.

The chain uses TRBV12-3 or TRBV12-4 and TRBJ1-1; D might be TRBD1 (6 bases). This CDR3 has 12 amino acids. V was trimmed by 6 bases and J by 6 bases, leaving 11 bases between them. The DNA for the CDR3 is TGTGCCAGCAGCGATAGGGGGGCTGAAGCTTTCTTT. Its translation: CASSDRGAEAFF.

This clone was recorded a few times. This chain links TRBV6-4 with TRBJ2-7; TRBD2 aligns across 11 bases. V was clipped by 4 bases and J by 1 base; unmatched bases: 3. Germline values: CDR1 MRHNA, CDR2 SNTAGT. The CDR3 contains 15 residues. CDR3 amino acids: CASSAASGGSYEQYF. The CDR3 region has the DNA TGTGCCAGCAGTGCCGCTAGCGGGGGGTCCTACGAGCAGTACTTC.

This chain links TRBV10-2 with TRBJ1-1; no clear D gene. The CDR3 sequence is 12 residues long. Germline loops: CDR1 WSHSY, CDR2 SAAADI. Trimming cost V 5 bases and J 5 bases, with 9 bases left between them. This chain's CDR3 is CASSRTETEAFF. In DNA, the CDR3 is TGCGCCAGCAGTCGAACAGAGACTGAAGCTTTCTTT.

The chain employs TRBV6-5 and TRBJ1-2; unclear D gene. Germline CDR1 and CDR2: MNHEY and SVGAGI. The CDR3 totals 14 residues. V lost 6 bases and J 5 bases, leaving 16 bases between the germline ends. For the CDR3, the DNA is TGTGCCAGCAGGAAAGAGGAAGGACCTTATGGCTACACCTTC. Protein product: CASRKEEGPYGYTF.